This is a list of T cell receptor beta chains from one sample in a study of cytomegalovirus exposure and HLA in healthy donors. The assay was immunoSEQ multiplex PCR, and TCRdb's table has in-frame clones only and misses some. The table records approximately 280,000 clones, 85% to 90% of them present only once. Material for sequencing was PBMCs. These receptors were collected from a woman between 18 and 30 years old in good health and CMV-seronegative. CDR3s include the opening cysteine and the closing phenylalanine or tryptophan. A D gene is named only where the DNA matches it firmly. Only some rows state a clone size, as once, few, many or a class for expanded clones.

clone size: NA; D gene: NA; V gene: TRBV4-1; J gene: TRBJ1-5; CDR3 DNA: TGCGCCAGCAGCCTATGGACAGAGGTAAATCAGCCCCAGCATTTT; CDR3 protein: CASSLWTEVNQPQHF
clone size: NA; D gene: NA; V gene: TRBV10-3; J gene: TRBJ1-4; CDR3 DNA: TGTGCCACCCAGCACTCGGGGATTAATGAAAAACTGTTTTTT; CDR3 protein: CATQHSGINEKLFF
clone size: NA; D gene: TRBD1; V gene: TRBV7-9; J gene: TRBJ1-2; CDR3 DNA: TGTGCCAGCAGCTTATCACAGGGGAGTATGACCTTC; CDR3 protein: CASSLSQGSMTF
clone size: NA; D gene: NA; V gene: TRBV29-1; J gene: TRBJ1-2; CDR3 DNA: TGCAGCGTTGAACCCGACAGCGAGCGCTACACCTTC; CDR3 protein: CSVEPDSERYTF
clone size: NA; D gene: TRBD1; V gene: TRBV2; J gene: TRBJ1-2; CDR3 DNA: TGTGCCAGCAGTGGAGATACAGGGGGCGTAAACTATGGCTACACCTTC; CDR3 protein: CASSGDTGGVNYGYTF
clone size: NA; D gene: TRBD2; V gene: TRBV5-4; J gene: TRBJ2-5; CDR3 DNA: TGTGCCAGCAGCTTGGGGGTAGCGGGGGGGCGTTTAGGAGAGACCCAGTACTTC; CDR3 protein: CASSLGVAGGRLGETQYF
clone size: NA; D gene: NA; V gene: TRBV11-2; J gene: TRBJ1-2; CDR3 DNA: TGTGCCAGCAGCTTAGGTCTTTCGGGGAGGGAACTACTATATGGCTACACCTTC; CDR3 protein: CASSLGLSGRELLYGYTF
clone size: NA; D gene: NA; V gene: TRBV11-2; J gene: TRBJ2-7; CDR3 DNA: TGTGCCAGCAGCACCCCAGGGTACCCTACACACTACGAGCAGTACTTC; CDR3 protein: CASSTPGYPTHYEQYF
clone size: NA; D gene: NA; V gene: TRBV6-1; J gene: TRBJ2-2; CDR3 DNA: TGTGCCAGCATAAGCGCGGGCTTGGACACCGGGGAGCTGTTTTTT; CDR3 protein: CASISAGLDTGELFF
clone size: NA; D gene: NA; V gene: TRBV6-5; J gene: TRBJ2-7; CDR3 DNA: TGTGCCAGCAGTCCTGTTGGAGGCTACGAGCAGTACTTC; CDR3 protein: CASSPVGGYEQYF
clone size: once; D gene: NA; V gene: TRBV6-4; J gene: TRBJ1-4; CDR3 DNA: TGTGCCAGGAAGGGACACCAGTGGGGTGTTGAAAAACTGTTTTTT; CDR3 protein: CARKGHQWGVEKLFF